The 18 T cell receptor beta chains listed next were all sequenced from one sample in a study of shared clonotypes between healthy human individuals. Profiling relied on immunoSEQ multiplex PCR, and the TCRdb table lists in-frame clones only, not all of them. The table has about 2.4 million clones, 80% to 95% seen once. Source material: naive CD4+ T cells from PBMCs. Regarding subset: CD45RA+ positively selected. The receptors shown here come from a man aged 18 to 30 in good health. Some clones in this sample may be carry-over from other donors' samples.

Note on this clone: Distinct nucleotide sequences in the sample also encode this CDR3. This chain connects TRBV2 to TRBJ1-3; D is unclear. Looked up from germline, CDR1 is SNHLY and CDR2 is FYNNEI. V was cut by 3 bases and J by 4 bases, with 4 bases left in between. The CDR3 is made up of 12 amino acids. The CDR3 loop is CASSDRGNTIYF. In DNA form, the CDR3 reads TGTGCCAGCAGTGATAGGGGAAACACCATATATTTT.

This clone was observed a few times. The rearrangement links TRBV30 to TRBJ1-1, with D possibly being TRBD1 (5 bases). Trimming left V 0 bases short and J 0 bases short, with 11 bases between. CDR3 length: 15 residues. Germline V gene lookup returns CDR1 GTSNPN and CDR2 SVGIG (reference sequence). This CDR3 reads CAWSVLYRMNTEAFF. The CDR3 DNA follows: TGTGCCTGGAGTGTACTGTACAGGATGAACACTGAAGCTTTCTTT.

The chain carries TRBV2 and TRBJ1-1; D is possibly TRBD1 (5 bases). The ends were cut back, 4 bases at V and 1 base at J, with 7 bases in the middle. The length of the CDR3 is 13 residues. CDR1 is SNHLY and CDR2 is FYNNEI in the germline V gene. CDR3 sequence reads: CASSGGTNTEAFF. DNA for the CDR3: TGTGCCAGCAGTGGAGGGACGAACACTGAAGCTTTCTTT.

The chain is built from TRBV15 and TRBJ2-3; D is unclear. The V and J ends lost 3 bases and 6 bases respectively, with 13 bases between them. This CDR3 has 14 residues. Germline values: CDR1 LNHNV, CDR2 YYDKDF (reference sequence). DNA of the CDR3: TGTGCCACCAGCAGGGCTACTTGGGTTGATACGCAGTATTTT. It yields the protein CATSRATWVDTQYF. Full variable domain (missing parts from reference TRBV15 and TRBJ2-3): DAMVIQNPRYQVTQFGKPVTLSCSQTLNHNVMYWYQQKSSQAPKLLFHYYDKDFNNEADTPDNFQSRRPNTSFCFLDIRSPGLGDTAMYLCATSRATWVDTQYFGPGTRLTVL.

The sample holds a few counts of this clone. DNA of the CDR3: TGTGCCAGCTCACCACCGATAGACACTGAAGCTTTCTTT. The encoded protein is CASSPPIDTEAFF. The rearrangement joins TRBV18 to TRBJ1-1; D is ambiguous. V gave up 0 bases and J gave up 3 bases, with 5 bases separating them. CDR1 is KGHSH and CDR2 is LQKENI in the germline V gene. This CDR3 is built from 13 residues.

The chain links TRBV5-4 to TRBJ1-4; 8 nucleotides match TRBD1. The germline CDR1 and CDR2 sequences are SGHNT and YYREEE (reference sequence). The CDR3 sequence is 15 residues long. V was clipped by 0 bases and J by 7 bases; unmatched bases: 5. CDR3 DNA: TGTGCCAGCAGCTTGGCACCAGGGGGCGGTGAAAAACTGTTTTTT. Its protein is CASSLAPGGGEKLFF.

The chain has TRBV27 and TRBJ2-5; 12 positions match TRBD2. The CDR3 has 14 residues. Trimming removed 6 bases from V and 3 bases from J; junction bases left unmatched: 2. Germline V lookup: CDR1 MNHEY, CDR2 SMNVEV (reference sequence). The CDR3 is CASRRLAGEETQYF. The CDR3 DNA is TGTGCCAGCAGGAGACTAGCGGGAGAAGAGACCCAGTACTTC.

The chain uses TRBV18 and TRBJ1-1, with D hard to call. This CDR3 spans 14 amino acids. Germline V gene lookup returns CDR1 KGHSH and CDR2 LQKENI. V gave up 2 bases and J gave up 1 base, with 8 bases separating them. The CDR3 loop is CASSPKQTNTEAFF. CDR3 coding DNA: TGTGCCAGCTCACCAAAGCAAACGAACACTGAAGCTTTCTTT.

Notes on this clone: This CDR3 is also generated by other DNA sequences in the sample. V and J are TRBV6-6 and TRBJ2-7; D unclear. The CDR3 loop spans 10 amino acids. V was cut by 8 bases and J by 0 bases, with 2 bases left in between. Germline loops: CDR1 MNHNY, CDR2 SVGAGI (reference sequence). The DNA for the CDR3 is TGTGCCAGCGGCTCCTACGAGCAGTACTTC. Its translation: CASGSYEQYF.

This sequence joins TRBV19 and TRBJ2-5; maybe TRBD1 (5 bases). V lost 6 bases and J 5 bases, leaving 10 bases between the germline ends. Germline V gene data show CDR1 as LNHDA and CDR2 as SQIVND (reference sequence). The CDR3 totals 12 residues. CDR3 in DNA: TGTGCCAGTAGCCAGGGTCCGGAGACCCAGTACTTC. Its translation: CASSQGPETQYF.

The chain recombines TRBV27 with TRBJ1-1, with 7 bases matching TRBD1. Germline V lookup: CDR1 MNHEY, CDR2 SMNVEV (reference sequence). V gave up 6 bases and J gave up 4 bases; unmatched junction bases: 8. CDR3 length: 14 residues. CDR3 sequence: CASSRQGWSTEAFF. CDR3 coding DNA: TGTGCCAGCAGCCGACAGGGATGGAGCACTGAAGCTTTCTTT.

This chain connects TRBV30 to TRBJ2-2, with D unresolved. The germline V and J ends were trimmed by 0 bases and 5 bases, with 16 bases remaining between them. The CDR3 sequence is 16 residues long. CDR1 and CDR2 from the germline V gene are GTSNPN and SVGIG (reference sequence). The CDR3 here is CAWSVLIRKRTGELFF. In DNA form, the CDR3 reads TGTGCCTGGAGTGTACTTATCCGGAAAAGGACCGGGGAGCTGTTTTTT.

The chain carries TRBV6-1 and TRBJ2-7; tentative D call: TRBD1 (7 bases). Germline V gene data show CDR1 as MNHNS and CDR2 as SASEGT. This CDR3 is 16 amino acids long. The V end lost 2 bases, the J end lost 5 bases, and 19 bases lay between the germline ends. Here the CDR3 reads CASSERARGVVDEQYF. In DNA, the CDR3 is TGTGCCAGCAGTGAACGCGCCAGGGGGGTTGTGGACGAGCAGTACTTC.

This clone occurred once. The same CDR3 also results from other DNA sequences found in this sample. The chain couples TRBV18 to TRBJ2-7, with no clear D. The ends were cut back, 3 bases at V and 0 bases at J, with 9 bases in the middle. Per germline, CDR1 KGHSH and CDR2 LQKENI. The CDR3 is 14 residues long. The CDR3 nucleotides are TGTGCCAGCTCACCCGGCTCCCGCTCCTACGAGCAGTACTTC. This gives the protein CASSPGSRSYEQYF.

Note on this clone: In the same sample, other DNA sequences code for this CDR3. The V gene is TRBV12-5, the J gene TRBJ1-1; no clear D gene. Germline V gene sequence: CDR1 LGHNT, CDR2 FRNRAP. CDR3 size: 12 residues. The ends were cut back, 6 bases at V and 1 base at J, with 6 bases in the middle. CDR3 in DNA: TGTGCTAGTGGCCTGGAGAACACTGAAGCTTTCTTT. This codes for CASGLENTEAFF.

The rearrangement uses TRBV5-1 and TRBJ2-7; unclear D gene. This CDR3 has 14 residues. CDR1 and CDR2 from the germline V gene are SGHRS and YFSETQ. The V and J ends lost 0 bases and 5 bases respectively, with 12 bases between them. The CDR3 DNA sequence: TGCGCCAGCAGCTTGGTTCAGCCGATGGACGAGCAGTACTTC. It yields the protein CASSLVQPMDEQYF.

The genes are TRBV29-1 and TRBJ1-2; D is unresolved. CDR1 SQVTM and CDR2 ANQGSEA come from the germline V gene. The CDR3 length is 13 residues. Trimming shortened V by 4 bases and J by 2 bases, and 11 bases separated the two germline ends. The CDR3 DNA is TGCAGCGTTGGTGGACCGACAAACTATGGCTACACCTTC. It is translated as CSVGGPTNYGYTF.

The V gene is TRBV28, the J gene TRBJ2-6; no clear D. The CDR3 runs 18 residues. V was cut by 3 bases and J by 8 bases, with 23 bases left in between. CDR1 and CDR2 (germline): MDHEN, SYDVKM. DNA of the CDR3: TGTGCCAGCAGTTTGAACAACTTCCTATCTCTGGGGACCAACGTCCTGACTTTC. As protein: CASSLNNFLSLGTNVLTF. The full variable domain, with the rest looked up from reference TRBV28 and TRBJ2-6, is DVKVTQSSRYLVKRTGEKVFLECVQDMDHENMFWYRQDPGLGLRLIYFSYDVKMKEKGDIPEGYSVSREKKERFSLILESASTNQTSMYLCASSLNNFLSLGTNVLTFGAGSRLTVL.